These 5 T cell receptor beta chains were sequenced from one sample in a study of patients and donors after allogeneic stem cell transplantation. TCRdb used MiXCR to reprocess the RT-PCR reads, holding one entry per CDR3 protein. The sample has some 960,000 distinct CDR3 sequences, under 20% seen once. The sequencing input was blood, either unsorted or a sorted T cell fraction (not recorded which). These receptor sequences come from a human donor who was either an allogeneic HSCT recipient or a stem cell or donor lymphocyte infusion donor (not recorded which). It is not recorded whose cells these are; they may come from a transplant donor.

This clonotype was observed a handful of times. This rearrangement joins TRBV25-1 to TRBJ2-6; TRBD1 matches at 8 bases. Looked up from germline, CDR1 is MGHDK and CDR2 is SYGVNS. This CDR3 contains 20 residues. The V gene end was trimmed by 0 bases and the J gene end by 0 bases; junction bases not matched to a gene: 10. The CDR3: CASSEYIMRQGTSGANVLTF. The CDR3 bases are TGTGCCAGCAGTGAATATATTATGAGACAGGGGACCTCTGGGGCCAACGTCCTGACTTTC. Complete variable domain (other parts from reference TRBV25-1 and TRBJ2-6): EADIYQTPRYLVIGTGKKITLECSQTMGHDKMYWYQQDPGMELHLIHYSYGVNSTEKGDLSSESTVSRIRTEHFPLTLESARPSHTSQYLCASSEYIMRQGTSGANVLTFGAGSRLTVL.

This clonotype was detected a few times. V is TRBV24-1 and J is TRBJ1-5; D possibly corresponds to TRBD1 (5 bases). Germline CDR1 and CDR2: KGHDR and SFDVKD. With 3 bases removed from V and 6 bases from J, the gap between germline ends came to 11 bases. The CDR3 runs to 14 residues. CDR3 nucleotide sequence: TGTGCCACCAGTGATACCCGACAGATTCAGCCCCAGCATTTT. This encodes CATSDTRQIQPQHF.

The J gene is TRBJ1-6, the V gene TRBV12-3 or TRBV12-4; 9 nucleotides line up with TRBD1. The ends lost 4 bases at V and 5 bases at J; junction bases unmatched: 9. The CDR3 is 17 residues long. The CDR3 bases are TGTGCCAGCAGTTCCACCGGGACAGGGACTGATAATTCACCCCTCCACTTT. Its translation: CASSSTGTGTDNSPLHF.

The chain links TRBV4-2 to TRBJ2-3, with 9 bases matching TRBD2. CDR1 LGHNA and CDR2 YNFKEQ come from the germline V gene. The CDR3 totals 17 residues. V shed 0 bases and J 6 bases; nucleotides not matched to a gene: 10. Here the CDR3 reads CASSQDPWGGGGDTQYF. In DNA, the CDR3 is TGTGCCAGCAGCCAAGATCCCTGGGGCGGGGGGGGCGATACGCAGTATTTT.

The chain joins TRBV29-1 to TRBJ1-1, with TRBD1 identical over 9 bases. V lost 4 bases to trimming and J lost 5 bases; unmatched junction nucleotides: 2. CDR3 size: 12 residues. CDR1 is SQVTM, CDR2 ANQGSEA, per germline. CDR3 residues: CSVGTGETEAFF. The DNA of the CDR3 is TGCAGCGTTGGGACAGGGGAAACTGAAGCTTTCTTT.